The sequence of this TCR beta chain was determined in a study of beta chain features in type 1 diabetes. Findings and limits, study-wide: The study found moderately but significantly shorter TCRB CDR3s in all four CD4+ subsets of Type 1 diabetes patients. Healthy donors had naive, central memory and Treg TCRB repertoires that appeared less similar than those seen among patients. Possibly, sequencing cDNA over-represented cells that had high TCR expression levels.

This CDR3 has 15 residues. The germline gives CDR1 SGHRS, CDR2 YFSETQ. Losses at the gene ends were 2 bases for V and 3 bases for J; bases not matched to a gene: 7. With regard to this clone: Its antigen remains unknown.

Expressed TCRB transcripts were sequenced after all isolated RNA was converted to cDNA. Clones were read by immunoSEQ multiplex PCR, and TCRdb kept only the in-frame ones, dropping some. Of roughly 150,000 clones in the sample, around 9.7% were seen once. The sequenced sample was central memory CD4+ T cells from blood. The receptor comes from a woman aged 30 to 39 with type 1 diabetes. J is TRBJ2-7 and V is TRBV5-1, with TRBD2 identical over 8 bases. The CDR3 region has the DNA TGCGCCAGCAGCTTAGGGAGCGGGAGTTTCTACGAGCAGTACTTC. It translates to CASSLGSGSFYEQYF.